What follows describes a single T cell receptor beta chain. The data stem from a study of shared clonotypes between healthy human individuals. Trimming stripped 4 bases from V and 4 bases from J, with 15 bases between. CDR1 and CDR2 from the germline V gene are SGHRS and YFSETQ. The CDR3 runs to 14 residues. The repertoire was sequenced with immunoSEQ multiplex PCR; TCRdb's copy has only in-frame clones and lacks some. This repertoire shows about 520,000 clones, 90% to 97% found once; its top ten account for 0.05% to 0.08%. The chain links TRBV5-1 to TRBJ2-7; D could derive from TRBD1 or TRBD2 (6 bases each). This receptor was obtained from a woman in her twenties or thirties in good health. The sample consisted of naive CD4+ T cells sorted from blood. Subset of the sample: CD45RA+ positively selected. The CDR3 DNA sequence: TGCGCCAGCAGCCATGAGGGGGGAAGATACGAGCAGTACTTC. Translated: CASSHEGGRYEQYF.